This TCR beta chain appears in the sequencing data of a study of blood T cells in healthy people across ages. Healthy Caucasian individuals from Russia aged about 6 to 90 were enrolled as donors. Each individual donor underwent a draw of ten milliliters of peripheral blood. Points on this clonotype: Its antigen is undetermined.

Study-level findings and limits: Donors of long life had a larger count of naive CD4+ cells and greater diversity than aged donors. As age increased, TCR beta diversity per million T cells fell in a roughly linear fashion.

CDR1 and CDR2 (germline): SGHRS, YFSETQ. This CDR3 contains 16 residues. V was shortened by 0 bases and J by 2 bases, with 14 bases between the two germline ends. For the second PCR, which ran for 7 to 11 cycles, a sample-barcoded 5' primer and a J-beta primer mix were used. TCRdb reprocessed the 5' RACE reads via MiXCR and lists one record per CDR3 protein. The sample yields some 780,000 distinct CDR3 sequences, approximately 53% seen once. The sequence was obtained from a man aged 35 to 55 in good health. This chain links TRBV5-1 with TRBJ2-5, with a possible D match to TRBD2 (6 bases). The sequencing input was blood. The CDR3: CASSLELLGGQETQYF. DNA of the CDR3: TGCGCCAGCAGCTTGGAGCTGCTGGGGGGTCAAGAGACCCAGTACTTC. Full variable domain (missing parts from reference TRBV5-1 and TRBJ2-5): KAGVTQTPRYLIKTRGQQVTLSCSPISGHRSVSWYQQTPGQGLQFLFEYFSETQRNKGNFPGRFSGRQFSNSRSEMNVSTLELGDSALYLCASSLELLGGQETQYFGPGTRLLVL.